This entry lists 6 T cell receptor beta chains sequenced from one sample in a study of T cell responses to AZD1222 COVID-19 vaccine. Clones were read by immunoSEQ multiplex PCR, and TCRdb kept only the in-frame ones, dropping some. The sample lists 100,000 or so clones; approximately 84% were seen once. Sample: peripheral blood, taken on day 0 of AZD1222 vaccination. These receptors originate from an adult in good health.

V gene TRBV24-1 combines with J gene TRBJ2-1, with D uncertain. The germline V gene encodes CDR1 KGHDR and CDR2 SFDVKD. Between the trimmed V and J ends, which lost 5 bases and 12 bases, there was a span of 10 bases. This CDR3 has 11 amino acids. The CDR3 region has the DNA TGTGCCACCAGTGCCGAGTTGGGGCAGTTCTTC. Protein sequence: CATSAELGQFF.

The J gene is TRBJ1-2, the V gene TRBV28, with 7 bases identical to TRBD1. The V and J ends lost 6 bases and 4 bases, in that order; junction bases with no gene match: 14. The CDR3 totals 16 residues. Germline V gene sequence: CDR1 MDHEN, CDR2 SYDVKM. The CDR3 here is CASSTPGTALTYGYTF. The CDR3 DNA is TGTGCCAGCAGCACGCCAGGGACAGCGTTAACCTATGGCTACACCTTC.

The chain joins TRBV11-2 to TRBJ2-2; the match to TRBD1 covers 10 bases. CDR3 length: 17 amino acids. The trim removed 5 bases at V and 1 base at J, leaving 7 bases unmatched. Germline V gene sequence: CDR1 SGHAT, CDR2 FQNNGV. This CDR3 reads CASSTRTGGKNTGELFF. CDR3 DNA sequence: TGTGCCAGCAGCACTAGGACAGGGGGAAAGAACACCGGGGAGCTGTTTTTT.

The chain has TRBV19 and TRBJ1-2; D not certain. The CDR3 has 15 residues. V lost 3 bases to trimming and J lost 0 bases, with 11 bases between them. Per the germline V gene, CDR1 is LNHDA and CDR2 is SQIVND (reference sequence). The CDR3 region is CASSMSGTSNYGYTF. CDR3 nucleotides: TGTGCCAGTAGTATGTCCGGCACCTCTAACTATGGCTACACCTTC.

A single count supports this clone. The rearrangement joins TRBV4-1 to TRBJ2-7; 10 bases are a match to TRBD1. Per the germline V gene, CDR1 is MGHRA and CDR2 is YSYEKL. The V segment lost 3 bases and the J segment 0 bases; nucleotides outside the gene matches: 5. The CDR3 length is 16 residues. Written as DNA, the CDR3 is TGCGCCAGCAGCCACGGCTGGACAGGGGGCTCCTACGAGCAGTACTTC. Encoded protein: CASSHGWTGGSYEQYF.

The CDR3 coding sequence is TGCGCCAGCAGCCCCATGAGCCCGGGGGCCAATGAAAAACTGTTTTTT. Residues: CASSPMSPGANEKLFF. This chain joins TRBV5-1 and TRBJ1-4, with a weak D call TRBD1 (6 bases). This CDR3 has 16 residues. Germline V CDR1 and CDR2: SGHRS, YFSETQ. V lost 4 bases and J lost 5, with 18 bases in between. The full variable domain, rest sourced from reference TRBV5-1 and TRBJ1-4, is KAGVTQTPRYLIKTRGQQVTLSCSPISGHRSVSWYQQTPGQGLQFLFEYFSETQRNKGNFPGRFSGRQFSNSRSEMNVSTLELGDSALYLCASSPMSPGANEKLFFGSGTQLSVL.